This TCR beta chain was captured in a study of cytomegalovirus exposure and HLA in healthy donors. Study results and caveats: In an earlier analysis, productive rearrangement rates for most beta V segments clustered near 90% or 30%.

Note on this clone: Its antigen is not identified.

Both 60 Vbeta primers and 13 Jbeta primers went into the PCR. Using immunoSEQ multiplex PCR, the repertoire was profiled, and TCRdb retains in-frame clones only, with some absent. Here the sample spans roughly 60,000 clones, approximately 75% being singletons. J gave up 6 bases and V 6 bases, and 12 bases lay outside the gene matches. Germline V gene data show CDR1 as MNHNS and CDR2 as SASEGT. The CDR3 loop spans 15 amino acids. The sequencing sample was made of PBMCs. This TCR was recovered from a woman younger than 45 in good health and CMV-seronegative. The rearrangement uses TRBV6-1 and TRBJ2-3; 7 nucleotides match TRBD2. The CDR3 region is CASSAGLAARDTQYF. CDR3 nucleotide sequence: TGTGCCAGCAGCGCGGGGCTAGCGGCCCGGGATACGCAGTATTTT.